Following are 22 T cell receptor beta chains from one sample sequenced in a study of T-cell memory formation after mild COVID-19. TCRdb itself ran the 5' RACE reads through MiXCR, one entry per CDR3 protein. Among a few hundred thousand distinct CDR3 sequences, 15% to 20% were seen once, and the ten largest hold under 25%. The sequenced sample consisted of PBMCs or a T cell subset sorted from them (not recorded which). Every receptor here comes from a young man who had mild COVID-19 (a few samples of this study predate the infection). Cell type and time point are not known.

This clonotype appeared a few times. The rearrangement uses TRBV4-1 and TRBJ1-5; 11 bases map to TRBD1. The CDR3 has 17 residues. The germline V gene has CDR1 MGHRA and CDR2 YSYEKL. V shed 6 bases, J shed 7 bases, and the junction held 14 bases outside the gene matches. CDR3 in DNA: TGCGCCAGCAGGCAATTATACGGACAGGGGGCAAGGCAGCCCCAGCATTTT. Its translation is CASRQLYGQGARQPQHF.

This clonotype was picked up a small number of times. DNA of the CDR3: TGTGCCAGCAGCCCCCTCGAGAGCGTAGCCAAAAACATTCAGTACTTC. Translation gives CASSPLESVAKNIQYF. The chain has TRBV28 and TRBJ2-4, with D unclear. The CDR3 is 16 amino acids. The V end lost 6 bases, the J end lost 0 bases, and 15 bases lay between the germline ends. Germline V CDR1 and CDR2: MDHEN, SYDVKM.

This chain uses TRBV6-2 or TRBV6-3 with TRBJ2-5; D unresolved. Germline lookup yields CDR1 MNHEY and CDR2 SVGEGT. Between the trimmed V and J ends, which lost 10 bases and 7 bases, there was a span of 7 bases. This CDR3 comprises 9 residues. For the CDR3, the DNA is TGTGCCACCGGCTGGACCCAGTACTTC. Translating gives CATGWTQYF.

Many counts were recorded for this clonotype. This chain connects TRBV12-3 or TRBV12-4 to TRBJ2-1; D is possibly TRBD2 (6 bases). V was shortened by 4 bases and J by 3 bases, with 10 bases between the two germline ends. The CDR3 contains 14 residues. As DNA, the CDR3 is TGTGCCAGCAGTTCGGGGACTTACTACAATGAGCAGTTCTTC. Residues: CASSSGTYYNEQFF.

This clonotype was recorded a few times. The rearrangement joins TRBV7-3 to TRBJ2-3; D unresolved. V lost 5 bases to trimming and J lost 10 bases, with 16 bases between them. Per germline, CDR1 SGHTA and CDR2 FQGTGA. The CDR3 totals 13 residues. The CDR3 reads CASSAATGFSQYF. In DNA, the CDR3 is TGTGCCAGCAGCGCCGCGACCGGGTTTTCGCAGTATTTT.

This clonotype has ten or more counts. V usage is TRBV20-1 and J usage is TRBJ1-1; weak D call: TRBD1 (6 bases). CDR1 is DFQATT and CDR2 is SNEGSKA in the germline V gene (reference sequence). Between the trimmed V and J ends, which lost 2 bases and 0 bases, there was a span of 19 bases. This CDR3 contains 17 residues. The CDR3 here is CSARFPGRGRVNTEAFF. The CDR3 DNA sequence: TGCAGTGCTAGATTCCCCGGCAGGGGAAGAGTGAACACTGAAGCTTTCTTT.

This clonotype was counted at least ten times. The chain recombines TRBV4-1 with TRBJ2-3; a possible D gene is TRBD1 (6 bases). The germline gives CDR1 MGHRA, CDR2 YSYEKL. This CDR3 has 15 residues. Trimming removed 3 bases at V and 3 bases at J, with 13 bases between. The CDR3, as DNA: TGCGCCAGCAGCCAGGGGGCCAGGGATACAGATACGCAGTATTTT. Protein sequence: CASSQGARDTDTQYF.

This clonotype occurred a few times. The gene calls are TRBV12-3 or TRBV12-4 and TRBJ1-5; 7 positions match TRBD1. J gave up 2 bases and V 5 bases, and 6 bases lay outside the gene matches. The CDR3 is 15 amino acids. DNA for the CDR3: TGTGCCAGCAGTCCCGCAACAGGGGGCAATCAGCCCCAGCATTTT. Residues: CASSPATGGNQPQHF.

In its sample, this clonotype was seen a few times. V and J are TRBV21-1 and TRBJ2-7; the table calls TRBD1, which could not be checked here. TRBV21-1 is given as a pseudogene. The CDR3 spans 15 residues. CDR3 sequence (DNA): TGTGCCAGCAGCAAAGGGACAGGGGACGACTACGAGCAGTACGTC. Residues: CASSKGTGDDYEQYV.

This clonotype showed up just a few times. The chain is built from TRBV7-9 and TRBJ2-3, with 11 bases fitting TRBD2. Germline V lookup: CDR1 SEHNR, CDR2 FQNEAQ (reference sequence). The CDR3 totals 15 residues. The V segment lost 7 bases and the J segment 5 bases; nucleotides outside the gene matches: 8. CDR3 sequence reads: CASTLALAGGDTQYF. The CDR3 region has the DNA TGTGCCAGCACCTTGGCTCTAGCGGGGGGAGATACGCAGTATTTT.

A few counts support this clonotype. The rearrangement joins TRBV7-9 to TRBJ1-5; D unclear. V was cut by 6 bases and J by 5 bases, with 11 bases left in between. The CDR3 runs to 13 residues. Germline CDR1 reads SEHNR; CDR2 reads FQNEAQ (reference sequence). CDR3 in amino acids: CASREGPDQPQHF. The CDR3 region has the DNA TGTGCCAGCAGGGAGGGCCCTGATCAGCCCCAGCATTTT.

This clonotype was recorded a few times. The V call is TRBV5-5, the J call TRBJ1-2; unclear D gene. Trimming left V 0 bases short and J 7 bases short, with 10 bases between. The germline CDR1 and CDR2 sequences are SGHKS and YYEKEE (reference sequence). The CDR3 runs 13 residues. CDR3 in amino acids: CASSLERVSGYTF. In nucleotides, the CDR3 is TGTGCCAGCAGCTTGGAGAGGGTTAGTGGCTACACCTTC.

The CDR3 is CSVDGLAGDPDTQYF. CDR3 coding DNA: TGCAGCGTTGACGGGCTAGCGGGGGACCCGGATACGCAGTATTTT. The V and J genes are TRBV29-1 and TRBJ2-3; 10 bases are shared with TRBD2. The V gene's germline CDR1 is SQVTM and CDR2 ANQGSEA. Unmatched junction bases numbered 9, after V lost 3 bases and J lost 6 bases. This CDR3 region has 15 residues.

V usage is TRBV6-2 or TRBV6-3 and J usage is TRBJ2-1; TRBD1 matches at 12 bases. The CDR3 is 15 amino acids. Losses at the gene ends were 2 bases for V and 8 bases for J; bases not matched to a gene: 4. The germline gives CDR1 MNHEY, CDR2 SVGEGT. The DNA for the CDR3 is TGTGCCAGCAGTTACGGGACAGGGGGCGGCTATGAGCAGTTCTTC. This codes for CASSYGTGGGYEQFF.

V is TRBV7-2 and J is TRBJ1-2; no clear D gene. Germline assignment: CDR1 SGHTA and CDR2 FQGNSA. V lost 1 base and J lost 8, with 14 bases in between. The CDR3 totals 14 residues. CDR3: CASSLVGQSSGYTF. CDR3 sequence (DNA): TGTGCCAGCAGCTTAGTCGGGCAGTCGAGCGGCTACACCTTC.

This clonotype was seen more than once but under ten times. This chain links TRBV12-3 or TRBV12-4 with TRBJ2-1; 9 positions agree with TRBD1. This CDR3 comprises 15 residues. Trimming at V came to 6 bases and at J to 9 bases, leaving 12 bases not matched to a gene. The chain's CDR3 is CASRSPGGQGGEQFF. The CDR3 DNA reads as TGTGCCAGCAGATCTCCCGGGGGACAGGGTGGTGAGCAGTTCTTC.

The chain recombines TRBV10-3 with TRBJ1-2; D unresolved. Germline V lookup: CDR1 ENHRY, CDR2 SYGVKD. V lost 8 bases and J 7 bases, leaving 8 bases between the germline ends. The CDR3 runs 10 residues. For the CDR3, the DNA is TGTGCCATCGGTTCCAGTGGCTACACCTTC. Its protein product is CAIGSSGYTF.

By its share, this clonotype is medium-sized. This chain uses TRBV20-1 with TRBJ2-5; 10 positions match TRBD2. V shed 6 bases, J shed 0 bases, and the junction held 4 bases outside the gene matches. There are 14 residues in the CDR3. Germline V gene sequence: CDR1 DFQATT, CDR2 SNEGSKA (reference sequence). CDR3 coding DNA: TGCAGTGCAACAGGACTAGCGGACCAAGAGACCCAGTACTTC. It encodes CSATGLADQETQYF.

The genes are TRBV20-1 and TRBJ2-7; 11 bases align to TRBD1. Germline V gene sequence: CDR1 DFQATT, CDR2 SNEGSKA (reference sequence). The junction had 10 bases not matched to a gene; V was cut back by 3 bases and J by 6 bases. CDR3 length: 15 residues. The CDR3 DNA is TGCAGTGCTAGTGTGTTCGGGACAGGGGGTGGCGAGCAGTACTTC. It yields the protein CSASVFGTGGGEQYF.

This clonotype was seen just once. This chain connects TRBV29-1 to TRBJ1-1; D gene uncertain. Germline lookup yields CDR1 SQVTM and CDR2 ANQGSEA. V shed 2 bases and J shed 1 base, with 8 bases lying between them. This CDR3 has 13 amino acids. The CDR3 region has the DNA TGCAGCGTTGAACGGCGGAGGAACACTGAAGCTTTCTTT. Encoded protein: CSVERRRNTEAFF.

The chain uses TRBV7-2 and TRBJ1-5; no clear D gene. The V end lost 3 bases, the J end lost 2 bases, and 11 bases lay between the germline ends. Germline V gene data show CDR1 as SGHTA and CDR2 as FQGNSA. CDR3 length equals 15 residues. In DNA, the CDR3 is TGTGCCAGCAGCTTTAGCTTTGGAGGCAATCAGCCCCAGCATTTT. It is translated as CASSFSFGGNQPQHF.

Only a few counts were recorded for this clonotype. V is TRBV7-2 and J is TRBJ1-5; D remains ambiguous. The CDR3 length is 14 residues. V lost 2 bases and J 0 bases, leaving 5 bases between the germline ends. CDR1 is SGHTA and CDR2 is FQGNSA in the germline V gene. The CDR3 DNA is TGTGCCAGCAGCTTATTTCCTAGCAATCAGCCCCAGCATTTT. This codes for CASSLFPSNQPQHF.